One sample yielded the 30 T cell receptor beta chains listed below, sequenced in a study of cytomegalovirus exposure and HLA in healthy donors. PCR primers comprised 60 Vbeta and 13 Jbeta primers. Clones were read by immunoSEQ multiplex PCR, and TCRdb kept only the in-frame ones, dropping some. Of 150,000 to 200,000 clones listed, 75% to 85% are singletons. Sequencing used PBMCs. All receptors come from a male donor in good health and CMV-seropositive.

The chain is built from TRBV7-9 and TRBJ2-5, with TRBD2 as a possible D gene (7 bases). V shed 5 bases and J shed 2 bases, with 15 bases lying between them. The CDR3 is 15 residues long. In germline, CDR1 is SEHNR, CDR2 FQNEAQ (reference sequence). This CDR3 is CASSRGGAGQETQYF. CDR3 DNA sequence: TGTGCCAGCAGCCGTGGGGGGGCAGGTCAAGAGACCCAGTACTTC.

The chain recombines TRBV10-3 with TRBJ2-7, with TRBD1 matching over 8 bases. Germline V CDR1 and CDR2: ENHRY, SYGVKD. The CDR3 is made up of 16 amino acids. The junction had 19 bases not matched to a gene; V was cut back by 10 bases and J by 5 bases. The CDR3 sequence is CATGTPDRAPLDEQYF. The CDR3 nucleotides read TGTGCCACCGGAACTCCGGACAGGGCCCCTCTCGACGAGCAGTACTTC.

The rearrangement links TRBV6-4 to TRBJ1-5, with unresolved D. The V and J ends lost 6 bases and 3 bases respectively, with 18 bases between them. This CDR3 has 16 amino acids. Germline V gives CDR1 MRHNA, CDR2 SNTAGT. CDR3 sequence reads: CASRGQRARNNQPQHF. In DNA form, the CDR3 reads TGTGCCAGCAGGGGCCAGAGGGCGAGGAACAATCAGCCCCAGCATTTT.

V and J are TRBV7-2 and TRBJ2-7; unclear D gene. Germline CDR1 is SGHTA and CDR2 is FQGNSA. This CDR3 contains 14 residues. V lost 6 bases and J lost 0, with 12 bases in between. The CDR3 bases are TGTGCCAGCAGGTCGGGTCACGTCTCCTACGAGCAGTACTTC. The encoded protein is CASRSGHVSYEQYF.

The chain employs TRBV5-4 and TRBJ2-7; 8 bases fit TRBD1. V shed 3 bases and J 1 base; nucleotides not matched to a gene: 6. CDR3 length: 15 residues. CDR1 is SGHNT, CDR2 YYREEE, per germline (reference sequence). CDR3 coding DNA: TGTGCCAGCAGCTCGGACAGGGTAGGGTCCTACGAGCAGTACTTC. It encodes CASSSDRVGSYEQYF.

This clone was detected only a few times. The J gene is TRBJ1-5, the V gene TRBV5-6; perhaps TRBD1 as D (5 bases). V was shortened by 4 bases and J by 7 bases, with 18 bases between the two germline ends. This CDR3 has 15 residues. From germline, CDR1 is SGHDT and CDR2 YYEEEE. CDR3 residues: CASSADGSWGQPQHF. The CDR3 bases are TGTGCCAGCAGCGCTGACGGGTCCTGGGGCCAGCCCCAGCATTTT.

The chain is built from TRBV5-1 and TRBJ2-1; 8 positions agree with TRBD2. Germline trimming cut 1 base from V and 8 bases from J; bases unmatched to any gene: 11. This CDR3 spans 16 amino acids. CDR1 is SGHRS, CDR2 YFSETQ, per germline. In nucleotides, the CDR3 is TGCGCCAGCAGCTTGTCGGGGGGGCTTACATTCGATGAGCAGTTCTTC. Its protein product is CASSLSGGLTFDEQFF.

The table lists this clone with a count of one. V usage is TRBV5-1 and J usage is TRBJ2-7; TRBD2 agrees at 7 bases. The CDR3 loop spans 14 amino acids. Trimming took 3 bases from V and 0 from J; bases not matched to a gene: 3. Germline V CDR1 and CDR2: SGHRS, YFSETQ. The CDR3, as DNA: TGCGCCAGCAGCTGGGGGGGATCCTCCTACGAGCAGTACTTC. The encoded protein is CASSWGGSSYEQYF.

This chain joins TRBV5-1 and TRBJ2-7; D gene ambiguous. The V end lost 1 base, the J end lost 2 bases, and 7 bases lay between the germline ends. Germline-derived CDR1 and CDR2 are SGHRS and YFSETQ. The CDR3 consists of 13 residues. Here the CDR3 reads CASSLRRTYEQYF. CDR3 nucleotide sequence: TGCGCCAGCAGCTTGAGGCGGACCTACGAGCAGTACTTC. Based on the CDR3 plus reference TRBV5-1 and TRBJ2-7, the full variable domain is KAGVTQTPRYLIKTRGQQVTLSCSPISGHRSVSWYQQTPGQGLQFLFEYFSETQRNKGNFPGRFSGRQFSNSRSEMNVSTLELGDSALYLCASSLRRTYEQYFGPGTRLTVT.

This chain uses TRBV18 with TRBJ1-1; D gene unclear. CDR1 is KGHSH and CDR2 is LQKENI in the germline V gene. V lost 6 bases and J lost 3, with 11 bases in between. CDR3 length: 13 residues. This CDR3 reads CASSPREDTEAFF. The CDR3, as DNA: TGTGCCAGCTCCCCCCGAGAGGACACTGAAGCTTTCTTT. Drawing the rest from reference TRBV18 and TRBJ1-1, the complete variable domain is NAGVMQNPRHLVRRRGQEARLRCSPMKGHSHVYWYRQLPEEGLKFMVYLQKENIIDESGMPKERFSAEFPKEGPSILRIQQVVRGDSAAYFCASSPREDTEAFFGQGTRLTVV.

There are a few counts of this clone. The V call is TRBV5-4, the J call TRBJ1-1, with 7 nucleotides matching TRBD1. The CDR3 totals 15 residues. Germline-derived CDR1 and CDR2 are SGHNT and YYREEE (reference sequence). Losses at the gene ends were 2 bases for V and 2 bases for J; bases not matched to a gene: 6. The DNA of the CDR3 is TGTGCCAGCAGCTTCGGACAGGCTTATAACACTGAAGCTTTCTTT. Translation: CASSFGQAYNTEAFF.

The chain joins TRBV6-1 to TRBJ2-1, with D perhaps TRBD1 (6 bases). Germline V gene lookup returns CDR1 MNHNS and CDR2 SASEGT. This CDR3 spans 13 amino acids. V was clipped by 1 base and J by 7 bases, with 8 bases between them. The CDR3 here is CASSEVRGNEQFF. CDR3 in DNA: TGTGCCAGCAGTGAAGTAAGGGGGAATGAGCAGTTCTTC.

This chain uses TRBV30 with TRBJ1-1; D gene unclear. CDR3 size: 13 residues. The V and J ends lost 6 bases and 1 base respectively, with 12 bases between them. Per germline, CDR1 GTSNPN and CDR2 SVGIG (reference sequence). The CDR3 spells CACSREGNTEAFF. As DNA, the CDR3 is TGTGCCTGTAGCAGAGAAGGGAACACTGAAGCTTTCTTT.

The gene calls are TRBV29-1 and TRBJ1-2; 7 bases agree with TRBD1. V was clipped by 4 bases and J by 5 bases; unmatched bases: 13. Germline-derived CDR1 and CDR2 are SQVTM and ANQGSEA. This CDR3 region has 15 residues. CDR3 protein: CSVGPGTVAGYGYTF. As DNA, the CDR3 is TGCAGCGTTGGGCCGGGGACAGTCGCCGGGTATGGCTACACCTTC.

The chain is built from TRBV5-1 and TRBJ1-5; D not resolved. This CDR3 comprises 13 residues. V lost 5 bases, J lost 5 bases, and 11 bases lay in between. Per the germline V gene, CDR1 is SGHRS and CDR2 is YFSETQ. CDR3 sequence (DNA): TGCGCCAGCAGGCCGGGATTTGATCAGCCCCAGCATTTT. It is translated as CASRPGFDQPQHF.

V is TRBV29-1 and J is TRBJ1-1; 7 positions match TRBD1. CDR3 length: 12 residues. Germline-derived CDR1 and CDR2 are SQVTM and ANQGSEA. J gave up 3 bases and V 3 bases, and 1 base lay outside the gene matches. The CDR3 here is CSVDQGDTEAFF. In DNA form, the CDR3 reads TGCAGCGTTGATCAGGGGGACACTGAAGCTTTCTTT.

V gene TRBV19 combines with J gene TRBJ1-3; TRBD1 matches at 9 bases. Germline-derived CDR1 and CDR2 are LNHDA and SQIVND (reference sequence). The CDR3 has 16 amino acids. J was trimmed by 3 bases and V by 4 bases; bases with no gene match: 7. CDR3 region: CASSKSGTGFGNTIYF. Here the CDR3 DNA reads TGTGCCAGTAGTAAATCGGGGACAGGGTTTGGAAACACCATATATTTT.

The chain links TRBV4-2 to TRBJ2-1; 7 bases line up with TRBD2. This CDR3 is built from 16 residues. V lost 0 bases to trimming and J lost 7 bases; unmatched junction nucleotides: 9. Germline loops: CDR1 LGHNA, CDR2 YNFKEQ. CDR3 bases: TGTGCCAGCAGCCAAGAGGGGGGGGGAACGTTGAATGAGCAGTTCTTC. This sequence encodes CASSQEGGGTLNEQFF.

This sequence joins TRBV19 and TRBJ1-1; D might be TRBD1 (6 bases). The V gene lost 5 bases and the J gene lost 5 bases, with 18 bases spanning the gap. Germline loops: CDR1 LNHDA, CDR2 SQIVND (reference sequence). CDR3 size: 15 residues. The CDR3 DNA is TGTGCCAGTAGTCCAAAGGGGGTGGTAGGGACTGAAGCTTTCTTT. It specifies CASSPKGVVGTEAFF. Together with reference TRBV19 and TRBJ1-1, the CDR3 gives the full variable domain: DGGITQSPKYLFRKEGQNVTLSCEQNLNHDAMYWYRQDPGQGLRLIYYSQIVNDFQKGDIAEGYSVSREKKESFPLTVTSAQKNPTAFYLCASSPKGVVGTEAFFGQGTRLTVV.

The genes are TRBV29-1 and TRBJ2-3; D might be TRBD2 (6 bases). V was clipped by 4 bases and J by 5 bases, with 7 bases between them. The CDR3 has 11 residues. CDR1 is SQVTM and CDR2 is ANQGSEA in the germline V gene. CDR3 nucleotides: TGCAGCGTTGGGAGGGGAGATACGCAGTATTTT. Translation gives CSVGRGDTQYF.

This chain connects TRBV7-3 to TRBJ2-3; 12 bases line up with TRBD2. There are 17 residues in the CDR3. V shed 5 bases, J shed 2 bases, and the junction held 8 bases outside the gene matches. Germline V gives CDR1 SGHTA, CDR2 FQGTGA. The CDR3 reads CASSPETSGGNTDTQYF. The DNA for the CDR3 is TGTGCCAGCAGCCCCGAGACTAGCGGGGGAAACACAGATACGCAGTATTTT.

V gene TRBV4-2 combines with J gene TRBJ2-2, with TRBD1 matching 9 bases. CDR1 and CDR2 from the germline V gene are LGHNA and YNFKEQ. CDR3 length: 16 residues. The V segment lost 3 bases and the J segment 4 bases; nucleotides outside the gene matches: 6. The CDR3 here is CASSHPGTGLTGELFF. DNA for the CDR3: TGTGCCAGCAGCCACCCTGGGACAGGGCTCACCGGGGAGCTGTTTTTT.

This chain links TRBV4-3 with TRBJ2-7, with D possibly being TRBD1 (5 bases). Germline-derived CDR1 and CDR2 are LGHNA and YSLEER. Trimming removed 3 bases from V and 6 bases from J, with 12 bases in between. The CDR3 has 13 residues. The CDR3 reads CASSQSRETEQYF. CDR3 sequence (DNA): TGCGCCAGCAGCCAGTCCAGGGAAACCGAGCAGTACTTC.

V is TRBV27 and J is TRBJ1-6; no clear D. Trimming removed 0 bases from V and 8 bases from J, with 8 bases in between. Germline V gene lookup returns CDR1 MNHEY and CDR2 SMNVEV (reference sequence). The CDR3 covers 14 residues. The CDR3 DNA is TGTGCCAGCAGTTTATCGAGGCTGGATTCACCCCTCCACTTT. This gives the protein CASSLSRLDSPLHF.

The chain couples TRBV4-2 to TRBJ2-3, with D uncertain. CDR3 length equals 16 residues. The ends were cut back, 4 bases at V and 1 base at J, with 15 bases in the middle. Per the germline V gene, CDR1 is LGHNA and CDR2 is YNFKEQ. CDR3 coding DNA: TGTGCCAGCAGCCCATCGGGTCGCGGAGGCACAGATACGCAGTATTTT. As protein: CASSPSGRGGTDTQYF.

The rearrangement uses TRBV7-9 and TRBJ2-5; TRBD2 matches at 15 bases. The CDR3 is 16 residues long. Germline V gene data show CDR1 as SEHNR and CDR2 as FQNEAQ (reference sequence). J lost 2 bases, V lost 6 bases, and 4 bases had no gene match. CDR3 amino acids: CASSRGLAGGQETQYF. The CDR3 DNA is TGTGCCAGCAGTCGGGGACTAGCGGGGGGTCAAGAGACCCAGTACTTC. Full variable domain (missing parts from reference TRBV7-9 and TRBJ2-5): DTGVSQNPRHKITKRGQNVTFRCDPISEHNRLYWYRQTLGQGPEFLTYFQNEAQLEKSRLLSDRFSAERPKGSFSTLEIQRTEQGDSAMYLCASSRGLAGGQETQYFGPGTRLLVL.

The chain employs TRBV30 and TRBJ1-5; D perhaps matches TRBD1 (5 bases). Trimming removed 2 bases from V and 3 bases from J, with 17 bases in between. Germline lookup yields CDR1 GTSNPN and CDR2 SVGIG (reference sequence). This CDR3 region has 16 residues. The chain's CDR3 is CAWSPRGTLDNQPQHF. CDR3 bases: TGTGCCTGGAGTCCCCGGGGGACCTTAGACAATCAGCCCCAGCATTTT.

The rearrangement links TRBV11-2 to TRBJ2-7, with TRBD1 matching over 7 bases. The ends lost 1 base at V and 3 bases at J; junction bases unmatched: 3. CDR1 is SGHAT and CDR2 is FQNNGV in the germline V gene. The length of the CDR3 is 14 residues. The CDR3 loop is CASSLVQGVYEQYF. For the CDR3, the DNA is TGTGCCAGCAGCTTAGTCCAGGGGGTCTACGAGCAGTACTTC.

The chain recombines TRBV7-6 with TRBJ2-7; TRBD1 agrees at 9 bases. V was clipped by 1 base and J by 6 bases; unmatched bases: 13. Germline V gene sequence: CDR1 SGHVS, CDR2 FNYEAQ. This CDR3 has 17 amino acids. CDR3 nucleotides: TGTGCCAGCAGCTTAGGACCGGGACAGGGAAGGGGAAGCGAGCAGTACTTC. Encoded protein: CASSLGPGQGRGSEQYF. The variable domain in full, completed from reference TRBV7-6 and TRBJ2-7, reads GAGVSQSPRYKVTKRGQDVALRCDPISGHVSLYWYRQALGQGPEFLTYFNYEAQQDKSGLPNDRFSAERPEGSISTLTIQRTEQRDSAMYRCASSLGPGQGRGSEQYFGPGTRLTVT.

The genes are TRBV6-1 and TRBJ2-1, with 7 bases matching TRBD1. The CDR3 consists of 15 residues. J lost 0 bases, V lost 4 bases, and 3 bases had no gene match. Germline-derived CDR1 and CDR2 are MNHNS and SASEGT. DNA of the CDR3: TGTGCCAGCAGTGTCCGGGACAGCTCCTACAATGAGCAGTTCTTC. Encoded protein: CASSVRDSSYNEQFF.